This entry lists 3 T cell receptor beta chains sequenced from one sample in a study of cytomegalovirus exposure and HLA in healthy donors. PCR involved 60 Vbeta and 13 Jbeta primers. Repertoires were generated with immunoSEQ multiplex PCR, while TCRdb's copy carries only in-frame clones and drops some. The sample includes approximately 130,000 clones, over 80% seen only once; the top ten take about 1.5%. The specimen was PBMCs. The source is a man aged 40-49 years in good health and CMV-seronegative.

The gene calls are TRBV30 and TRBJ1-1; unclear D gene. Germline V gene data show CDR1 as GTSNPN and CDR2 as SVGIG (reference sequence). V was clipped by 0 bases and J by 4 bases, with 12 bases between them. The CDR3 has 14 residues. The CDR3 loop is CAWSVRARITEAFF. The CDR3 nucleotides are TGTGCCTGGAGTGTACGCGCCCGTATCACTGAAGCTTTCTTT.

For the CDR3, the DNA is TGTGCCAGCAGCACGGGACTAGCGGGCCCCACAGATACGCAGTATTTT. Its protein product is CASSTGLAGPTDTQYF. The J gene is TRBJ2-3, the V gene TRBV7-9; 12 bases agree with TRBD2. This CDR3 comprises 16 residues. Trimming cost V 5 bases and J 2 bases; bases outside gene matches: 5. Germline V lookup: CDR1 SEHNR, CDR2 FQNEAQ (reference sequence).

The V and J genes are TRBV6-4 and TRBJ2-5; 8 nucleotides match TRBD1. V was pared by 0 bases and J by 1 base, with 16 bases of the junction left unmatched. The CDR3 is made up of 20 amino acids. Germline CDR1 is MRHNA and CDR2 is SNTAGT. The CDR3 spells CASSDSSSPGQDVIQETQYF. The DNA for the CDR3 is TGTGCCAGCAGTGACTCGAGCAGCCCGGGACAGGACGTAATCCAAGAGACCCAGTACTTC.